These T cell receptor beta chains were read from a single sample in a study of CD8+CD57+ T cells in acquired aplastic anemia. MiXCR, run by TCRdb on the reads, gives a single entry per CDR3 protein. The table has under 200,000 distinct CDR3 sequences, roughly 48% seen once; the top ten hold about 3%. Source material: sorted CD4+, CD8+, or CD8+CD57+ T cells (not recorded which) from PBMCs. All receptors derive from a human donor with aplastic anemia. Each CDR3 is given without its conserved first and last residue.

j_gene,len,v_gene,CDR3aa
TRBJ2-7,14,TRBV7-6,ASSSLRDSSSYEQY
TRBJ2-5,12,TRBV7-8,ASSWSGRLETQY
TRBJ2-7,14,TRBV2,ASSGRTGRPSYEQY
TRBJ1-2,10,TRBV7-3,ASGDSPAGYT
TRBJ2-3,14,TRBV7-2,ASSLRPGLGGDTQY
TRBJ2-7,14,TRBV19,ASSIQGQGAFYEQY
TRBJ2-3,13,TRBV11-2,ASSTRTGSHKTQY
TRBJ2-5,12,TRBV14,ASSQLNSQETQY
TRBJ2-7,12,TRBV18,ASSPNSVLVEQY
TRBJ2-5,11,TRBV20-1,SATRGQGKTQY